The table lists the clone carrying this T cell receptor beta chain with many counts. Samples came from axillary lymph nodes draining the breast cancer. The V gene end was trimmed by 4 bases and the J gene end by 16 bases; junction bases not matched to a gene: 11. Per the germline V gene, CDR1 is SGHAT and CDR2 is FQNNGV. The CDR3 contains 13 residues. The entry originates in a study of breast tumors, draining lymph nodes, adjacent tissues. TCRdb re-called the multiplex PCR reads with MiXCR, one entry per CDR3 protein. The sample lists approximately 170,000 distinct CDR3 sequences; roughly a third were seen once.

The sequence was obtained from a female donor with breast cancer. Some clones in this sample may be carry-over from other donors' samples. The specimen was axillary lymph node tissue. The V gene is TRBV11-2, the J gene TRBJ2-1; 9 nucleotides align to TRBD1. As DNA, the CDR3 is TGTGCCAGCAGCTCCCGGTTGGGACAGGGTAATTTCTTC. Encoded protein: CASSSRLGQGNFF.